This TCR beta chain was observed in a study of technical replicates of blood from a handful of donors. Only in-frame clones appear in the TCRdb table, and some are missing; sequencing was by immunoSEQ multiplex PCR. This sample has about 80,000 clones, with around 94% found just once. This clone was counted once. Sequencing used T cells isolated from PBMCs. This sequence was found in a human donor in good health.

CDR3 DNA sequence: TGTGCCAGCAGCTTAGCTGTCGGGACTTACAATGAGCAGTTCTTC. Its translation: CASSLAVGTYNEQFF. The genes are TRBV13 and TRBJ2-1; maybe TRBD2 (6 bases). Per germline, CDR1 PRHDT and CDR2 FYEKMQ (reference sequence). The CDR3 covers 15 residues. V lost 1 base to trimming and J lost 4 bases, with 11 bases between them.